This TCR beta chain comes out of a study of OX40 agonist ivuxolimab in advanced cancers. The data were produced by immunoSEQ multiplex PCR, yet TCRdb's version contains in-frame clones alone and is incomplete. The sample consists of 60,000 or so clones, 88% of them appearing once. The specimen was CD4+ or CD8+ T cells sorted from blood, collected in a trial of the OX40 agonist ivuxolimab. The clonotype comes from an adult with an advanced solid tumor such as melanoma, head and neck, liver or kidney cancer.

CDR3 coding DNA: TGTGCCAGCAGCCCCCAGGGGGGACAGCTCTATGGCTACACCTTC. Protein: CASSPQGGQLYGYTF. The rearrangement joins TRBV28 to TRBJ1-2; 7 bases line up with TRBD1. This CDR3 is built from 15 residues. Germline CDR1 MDHEN, CDR2 SYDVKM. V was pared by 6 bases and J by 4 bases, with 11 bases of the junction left unmatched.